This is a list of T cell receptor beta chains from one sample in a study of blood T cells in healthy people across ages. One entry per CDR3 protein, called by TCRdb with MiXCR from the 5' RACE reads. The table records around 1.5 million distinct CDR3 sequences, 42% of them present only once. What was sequenced was blood. The receptors were gathered from a woman under 30 in good health. Each CDR3 is given with its conserved first and last residue. Fields, in order: clone size, J gene, V gene, D gene, CDR3 protein, CDR3 DNA. A D gene is named only where the DNA matches it firmly. Clone size, where shown, is once, few, many, or a class for clones that have expanded.

many	TRBJ2-1	TRBV20-1	.	CSATPGVSNEQFF	TGCAGTGCGACCCCCGGAGTCTCAAATGAGCAGTTCTTC
.	TRBJ1-4	TRBV20-1	TRBD1	CSAREEGAGEKLFF	TGCAGTGCTAGAGAGGAGGGGGCGGGTGAAAAACTGTTTTTT
.	TRBJ2-2	TRBV5-1	.	CASTRREVETGELFF	TGCGCCAGCACCCGACGTGAGGTCGAGACCGGGGAGCTGTTTTTT
few	TRBJ2-1	TRBV5-1	TRBD2	CASSLGASGSLGEQFF	TGCGCCAGCAGCTTAGGGGCTAGCGGGAGTCTGGGTGAGCAGTTCTTC
few	TRBJ1-2	TRBV6-5	TRBD1	CASSYSRTGGSGYTF	TGTGCCAGCAGTTACTCGAGGACAGGGGGCTCTGGCTACACCTTC
.	TRBJ1-1	TRBV6-6	TRBD1	CASSYSRDRGSNTEAFF	TGTGCCAGCAGTTACTCGCGCGACAGGGGCTCGAACACTGAAGCTTTCTTT
.	TRBJ2-5	TRBV7-2	.	CASSPRNAETQYF	TGTGCCAGCAGCCCCAGAAATGCAGAGACCCAGTACTTC
few	TRBJ2-2	TRBV12-3/TRBV12-4	.	CASRIGTRIREDGELFF	TGTGCCAGCAGGATCGGGACCAGGATTCGAGAGGACGGGGAGCTGTTTTTT
few	TRBJ2-7	TRBV7-2	TRBD1	CASSFAGTGLYNEQYF	TGTGCCAGCAGCTTCGCCGGGACAGGGCTCTACAATGAGCAGTACTTC
few	TRBJ1-6	TRBV6-5	.	CASRADGDSPLHF	TGTGCCAGCAGAGCCGACGGGGATTCACCCCTCCACTTT
.	TRBJ1-2	TRBV7-9	.	CASSLASTESYGYTF	TGTGCCAGCAGCTTAGCGTCAACAGAAAGCTATGGCTACACCTTC
.	TRBJ2-7	TRBV6-5	.	CASRSAGALVWQYF	TGTGCCAGCAGATCGGCGGGGGCTCTGGTCTGGCAGTACTTC
.	TRBJ2-5	TRBV5-1	.	CASSLARLTQETQYF	TGCGCCAGCAGCTTGGCCCGTTTAACCCAAGAGACCCAGTACTTC
few	TRBJ2-7	TRBV5-1	TRBD1	CASTLRQGAYEQYF	TGCGCCAGCACCTTAAGACAGGGAGCTTACGAGCAGTACTTC
.	TRBJ1-1	TRBV6-2/TRBV6-3	.	CTSSYDVQTEAFF	TGTACCAGCAGTTACGACGTCCAGACTGAAGCTTTCTTT
few	TRBJ1-2	TRBV20-1	TRBD1	CSARDRAHYGYTF	TGCAGTGCAAGGGACAGGGCCCACTATGGCTACACCTTC
.	TRBJ2-1	TRBV21-1	.	CASRPLGGPFF	TGTGCCAGCCGCCCACTAGGTGGGCCGTTCTTC
few	TRBJ2-3	TRBV7-8	.	CASNGQGTQYF	TGTGCCAGCAACGGTCAGGGTACGCAGTATTTT
.	TRBJ1-1	TRBV4-1	TRBD1	CASSQPDRGEAFF	TGCGCCAGCAGCCAGCCCGACAGGGGTGAAGCTTTCTTT
.	TRBJ2-7	TRBV5-6	TRBD1	CASSTGTGGYYEQYF	TGTGCCAGCAGCACGGGGACAGGGGGATACTACGAGCAGTACTTC
.	TRBJ2-3	TRBV5-1	TRBD2	CASSSVLAGVRPDTQYF	TGCGCCAGCAGCTCCGTACTAGCGGGAGTAAGGCCCGATACGCAGTATTTT
.	TRBJ2-1	TRBV20-1	.	CSAPGQRSYNEQFF	TGCAGTGCGCCCGGACAGAGGTCCTACAATGAGCAGTTCTTC
.	TRBJ1-1	TRBV7-8	.	CASSVAGGRTVNTEAFF	TGTGCCAGCAGCGTGGCGGGAGGACGGACGGTGAACACTGAAGCTTTCTTT
.	TRBJ2-5	TRBV29-1	TRBD2	CSQAGGPGETQYF	TGCAGCCAAGCGGGGGGGCCAGGGGAGACCCAGTACTTC
few	TRBJ1-5	TRBV6-1	.	CASSAGSISNQPQHF	TGTGCCAGCAGTGCGGGGAGCATCAGCAATCAGCCCCAGCATTTT
.	TRBJ2-5	TRBV10-3	TRBD1	CAISTLDRGSYEQYF	TGTGCCATCAGTACTCTGGACAGGGGGTCGTATGAGCAGTACTTC
few	TRBJ2-1	TRBV6-2/TRBV6-3	TRBD2	CASRDTSGGSYNEQFF	TGTGCCAGCAGGGACACTAGCGGAGGCTCCTATAATGAGCAGTTCTTC
.	TRBJ2-3	TRBV6-5	.	CASSYLAVYSTDTQYF	TGTGCCAGCAGTTACCTAGCAGTTTATAGCACAGATACGCAGTATTTT
once	TRBJ1-6	TRBV2	.	CANTKGSPLHF	TGTGCCAACACGAAGGGTTCACCCCTCCACTTT
few	TRBJ1-2	TRBV27	TRBD1	CASSYGQARGYTF	TGTGCCAGCAGTTATGGACAGGCTCGGGGCTACACCTTC
.	TRBJ2-7	TRBV7-9	TRBD2	CASSLGTSANEQYF	TGTGCCAGCAGCTTGGGGACTAGCGCCAACGAGCAGTACTTC
.	TRBJ1-5	TRBV5-1	.	CASSVAGPASNQPQHF	TGCGCCAGCAGCGTGGCAGGGCCTGCGAGCAATCAGCCCCAGCATTTT
.	TRBJ1-2	TRBV18	.	CASSPGGGIQYGYTF	TGTGCCAGCTCACCGGGGGGCGGAATTCAGTATGGCTACACCTTC
.	TRBJ2-7	TRBV13	.	CASSPRKGGNEQYF	TGTGCCAGCAGCCCCCGCAAGGGGGGTAACGAGCAGTACTTC
.	TRBJ2-1	TRBV7-8	.	CASSSPSTSGNEQFF	TGTGCCAGCAGCTCTCCCTCCACCTCGGGGAATGAGCAGTTCTTC
.	TRBJ1-2	TRBV5-1	.	CASSLEAETMGYTF	TGCGCCAGCAGCTTGGAGGCGGAGACTATGGGGTACACCTTC
.	TRBJ2-7	TRBV20-1	.	CSASPDYSYEQYF	TGCAGTGCTAGCCCGGACTACTCCTACGAGCAGTACTTC
few	TRBJ2-7	TRBV2	.	CASSGEAGPYEQYF	TGTGCCAGCAGTGGGGAGGCAGGTCCTTACGAGCAGTACTTC
.	TRBJ1-6	TRBV12-3/TRBV12-4	.	CASSLDGGWALHF	TGTGCCAGCAGTTTAGACGGGGGCTGGGCCCTCCACTTT
few	TRBJ1-5	TRBV6-5	TRBD1	CASSARTGGQPQHF	TGTGCCAGCAGCGCCCGGACAGGGGGTCAGCCCCAGCATTTT
few	TRBJ2-2	TRBV20-1	.	CSAKRGPNTGELFF	TGCAGTGCTAAAAGGGGTCCGAACACCGGGGAGCTGTTTTTT
.	TRBJ1-1	TRBV27	.	CASSLNGGYTEAFF	TGTGCCAGCAGTCTCAATGGGGGGTACACTGAAGCTTTCTTT
.	TRBJ2-3	TRBV3-1	.	CASSQAAFGGDTQYF	TGTGCCAGCAGCCAAGCGGCTTTCGGAGGGGATACGCAGTATTTT
few	TRBJ2-1	TRBV7-3	.	CASAPGGSYNEQFF	TGTGCCAGCGCCCCCGGGGGCTCCTACAATGAGCAGTTCTTC
few	TRBJ2-5	TRBV3-1	.	CASRDGTTTQYF	TGTGCCAGCAGGGATGGGACAACCACCCAGTACTTC
few	TRBJ2-1	TRBV7-3	TRBD2	CASSTQARTSDNEQFF	TGTGCCAGCAGCACCCAAGCACGGACTAGCGACAATGAGCAGTTCTTC
.	TRBJ2-1	TRBV20-1	.	CSVPDAGYEQFF	TGCAGTGTTCCGGACGCGGGGTACGAGCAGTTCTTC
.	TRBJ2-1	TRBV4-2	.	CASSQVGGGYNEQFF	TGTGCCAGCAGCCAAGTAGGGGGGGGGTACAATGAGCAGTTCTTC
once	TRBJ2-2	TRBV6-5	TRBD2	CASSYGLAGVTGELFF	TGTGCCAGCAGTTACGGGCTAGCGGGAGTCACCGGGGAGCTGTTTTTT
.	TRBJ2-7	TRBV10-3	.	CAIADRYYEQYF	TGTGCCATCGCGGACCGGTACTACGAGCAGTACTTC
.	TRBJ2-7	TRBV10-1	TRBD2	CASRPGTSGYNEQYF	TGCGCCAGCAGGCCAGGGACTAGCGGCTACAATGAGCAGTACTTC
few	TRBJ2-4	TRBV10-3	.	CAISESPTKNIQYF	TGTGCCATCAGTGAGTCTCCCACTAAAAACATTCAGTACTTC
few	TRBJ2-1	TRBV5-1	TRBD2	CASSLARLAGHNEQFF	TGCGCCAGCAGCTTGGCCAGACTAGCGGGGCACAATGAGCAGTTCTTC
few	TRBJ2-1	TRBV6-1	.	CASSENSGTYNEQFF	TGTGCCAGCAGTGAGAATAGCGGCACCTACAATGAGCAGTTCTTC
once	TRBJ2-2	TRBV2	.	CASSPFYGTNTGELFF	TGTGCCAGCAGTCCCTTCTACGGGACTAACACCGGGGAGCTGTTTTTT
.	TRBJ1-2	TRBV6-1	.	CASSEFFNYGYTF	TGTGCCAGCAGTGAATTCTTCAACTATGGCTACACCTTC
.	TRBJ2-7	TRBV5-1	.	CASSLEGHYEQYF	TGCGCCAGCAGCTTGGAGGGGCACTACGAGCAGTACTTC
few	TRBJ2-1	TRBV12-3/TRBV12-4	.	CASSPTGPPANNEQFF	TGTGCCAGCAGTCCAACCGGGCCCCCTGCCAACAATGAGCAGTTCTTC
.	TRBJ2-5	TRBV7-6	TRBD1	CASSLEWTGGETQYF	TGTGCCAGCAGCTTAGAATGGACAGGGGGAGAGACCCAGTACTTC
.	TRBJ1-1	TRBV6-2/TRBV6-3	TRBD1	CASNPDRGFGMNTEAFF	TGTGCCAGCAACCCAGACAGGGGGTTTGGCATGAACACTGAAGCTTTCTTT